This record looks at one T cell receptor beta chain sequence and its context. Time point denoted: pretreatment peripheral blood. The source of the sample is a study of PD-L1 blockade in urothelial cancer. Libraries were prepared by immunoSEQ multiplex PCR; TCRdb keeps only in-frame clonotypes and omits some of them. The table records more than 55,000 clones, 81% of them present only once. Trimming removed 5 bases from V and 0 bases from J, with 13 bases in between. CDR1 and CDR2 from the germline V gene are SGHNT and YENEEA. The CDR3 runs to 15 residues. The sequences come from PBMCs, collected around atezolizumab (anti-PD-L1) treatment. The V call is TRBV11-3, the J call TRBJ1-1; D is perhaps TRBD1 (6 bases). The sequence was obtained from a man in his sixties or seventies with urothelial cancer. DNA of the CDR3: TGTGCCAGCAGCCCCGGGGGGGCCATGAACACTGAAGCTTTCTTT. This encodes CASSPGGAMNTEAFF.